This TCR beta chain was captured in a study of cytotoxic CD8 clonotypes in ibrutinib-treated CLL. The study, taken as a whole, reports: The study found public clonotypes uncommon, contracting or stable on treatment. Clonality showed a rise at ibrutinib response that reversed toward baseline at progression.

V was cut by 3 bases and J by 8 bases, with 9 bases left in between. Germline-derived CDR1 and CDR2 are SGHDT and YYEEEE. The CDR3 consists of 12 residues. About this clone itself: No antigen is known for it.

Measured with immunoSEQ multiplex PCR; TCRdb has only the in-frame clones, and not every one. The sample includes more than 200,000 clones, around 70% seen only once; the top ten take 15%. The sequencing used PBMCs, collected after 24 months of ibrutinib treatment. The V call is TRBV5-6, the J call TRBJ2-1, with a tentative D call TRBD1 (5 bases). This clonotype was obtained from a human donor with chronic lymphocytic leukemia. The CDR3 nucleotides read TGTGCCAGCAGCTCGCAGGGTCATGAGCAGTTCTTC. Translating gives CASSSQGHEQFF.